This T cell receptor beta chain was sequenced during a study of early T cells in non-severe SARS-CoV-2 infection. Across the whole study: Bulk RNA taken from unsorted whole blood was sequenced, leaving chains unpaired.

In the library, individual cDNA molecules carried attached unique molecular identifiers. In TCRdb, the 5' RACE reads were re-called with MiXCR into one record per CDR3 protein. The repertoire holds 30,000 to 35,000 distinct CDR3 sequences, with approximately 4.6% as singletons. This clonotype was detected ten times or more. What it recognizes is unknown. Study conclusions and caveats: Clonotype matching in VDJdb favored anti-spike CD8 responses and did not capture private and CD4 specificities.

The V end lost 0 bases, the J end lost 0 bases, and 7 bases lay between the germline ends. The germline gives CDR1 SGHRS, CDR2 YFSETQ. CDR3 length: 16 residues. The chain links TRBV5-1 to TRBJ2-6, with D uncertain. Source material: whole blood. The sequence was collected from an adult who was a healthcare worker with PCR-confirmed SARS-CoV-2 infection or an uninfected control (not recorded which). In DNA form, the CDR3 reads TGCGCCAGCAGCTTGGGACCGTTCTCTGGGGCCAACGTCCTGACTTTC. It translates to CASSLGPFSGANVLTF. The full variable domain, with the rest looked up from reference TRBV5-1 and TRBJ2-6, is KAGVTQTPRYLIKTRGQQVTLSCSPISGHRSVSWYQQTPGQGLQFLFEYFSETQRNKGNFPGRFSGRQFSNSRSEMNVSTLELGDSALYLCASSLGPFSGANVLTFGAGSRLTVL.